The clone carrying this T cell receptor beta chain has more than one count but fewer than ten. Its specificity is not known. TCRdb independently ran MiXCR on the 5' RACE reads; one entry per CDR3 protein. The top ten clones hold over 12% of a sample with about 360,000 distinct CDR3 sequences, around 6.5% of them seen once. The data were obtained in a study of T cells after yellow fever vaccination. Trimming cost V 0 bases and J 10 bases, with 4 bases left between them. The CDR3 length is 11 residues. The germline CDR1 and CDR2 sequences are GTSNPN and SVGIG (reference sequence). Study results and limitations: Among all clonotypes, a small share was observed in both CD4 and CD8 compartments. There was a possibility that FACS-sorted repertoires contained abundant clonotypes contaminating from the bulk population.

The J gene is TRBJ1-6, the V gene TRBV30; no firm D call. Source: PBMCs, taken 5 days after the yellow fever booster vaccination. The source is a man younger than 45 who received the YFV17D yellow fever vaccine. CDR3 amino acids: CAWSVLSPLHF. The CDR3, as DNA: TGTGCCTGGAGTGTACTCTCACCCCTCCACTTT.